These 9 T cell receptor beta chains came from one sample sequenced in a study of T cell responses to AZD1222 COVID-19 vaccine. The protocol was immunoSEQ multiplex PCR, while the TCRdb copy is restricted to in-frame clones and leaves out a portion. This table holds under 150,000 clones, roughly nine tenths found once. This sample comprised peripheral blood, obtained 28 days after the second AZD1222 dose. The receptors originated from an adult who received the AZD1222 COVID-19 vaccine.

V usage is TRBV6-2 or TRBV6-3 and J usage is TRBJ2-5; 8 bases align to TRBD1. The CDR3 extends over 16 amino acids. V was pared by 2 bases and J by 5 bases, with 10 bases of the junction left unmatched. Germline CDR1 and CDR2: MNHEY and SVGEGT. CDR3 DNA sequence: TGTGCCAGCAGTTACGCCCAGGGGGCTTCATGGGAGACCCAGTACTTC. Translated, it gives CASSYAQGASWETQYF.

V is TRBV23-1 and J is TRBJ2-7; D might be TRBD1 or TRBD2, each matching 5 bases. TRBV23-1 is annotated as an ORF whose role is uncertain. V was pared by 6 bases and J by 4 bases, with 19 bases between. This CDR3 is 15 amino acids long. CDR3 sequence reads: CASSQTGRISYEQYF. The CDR3 nucleotides are TGCGCCAGCAGCCAAACGGGACGGATAAGTTACGAGCAGTACTTC.

This clone was observed once. The chain links TRBV19 to TRBJ1-3; D uncertain. V was shortened by 2 bases and J by 0 bases, with 5 bases between the two germline ends. Germline-derived CDR1 and CDR2 are LNHDA and SQIVND (reference sequence). The CDR3 has 14 residues. CDR3 amino acids: CASSIWNSGNTIYF. Here the CDR3 DNA reads TGTGCCAGTAGTATATGGAACTCTGGAAACACCATATATTTT.

This clone has just one count. The V call is TRBV7-9, the J call TRBJ1-1, with a possible D match to TRBD1 (6 bases). This CDR3 contains 15 residues. The germline V and J ends were trimmed by 5 bases and 4 bases, with 17 bases remaining between them. Germline V gene lookup returns CDR1 SEHNR and CDR2 FQNEAQ (reference sequence). The chain's CDR3 is CASSLGAGGVTEAFF. The CDR3 DNA is TGTGCCAGCAGCCTGGGGGCGGGTGGGGTCACTGAAGCTTTCTTT.

The chain employs TRBV27 and TRBJ2-1, with 11 bases lining up with TRBD2. The length of the CDR3 is 15 residues. Per germline, CDR1 MNHEY and CDR2 SMNVEV (reference sequence). J was trimmed by 5 bases and V by 3 bases; bases with no gene match: 3. This CDR3 is CASSFGLAGHNEQFF. The CDR3 coding sequence is TGTGCCAGCAGTTTCGGACTAGCGGGCCACAATGAGCAGTTCTTC.

This rearrangement joins TRBV11-1 to TRBJ2-7; a weak D match, TRBD1 (6 bases). The CDR3 length is 11 residues. Germline V gives CDR1 SGHAT, CDR2 FQDESV (reference sequence). The V and J ends lost 1 base and 10 bases respectively, with 8 bases between them. DNA for the CDR3: TGTGCCAGCAGCTTAGAGGGACACCAGTACTTC. It encodes CASSLEGHQYF.

The chain has TRBV5-1 and TRBJ2-1, with D tentatively TRBD2 (6 bases). Trimming stripped 4 bases from V and 0 bases from J, with 14 bases between. CDR3 length: 16 residues. Looked up from germline, CDR1 is SGHRS and CDR2 is YFSETQ. CDR3 loop: CASSRGLPSSYNEQFF. The CDR3 DNA is TGCGCCAGCAGCCGTGGACTACCTAGCTCCTACAATGAGCAGTTCTTC.

V is TRBV5-4 and J is TRBJ1-2; perhaps TRBD1 as D (6 bases). The V and J ends lost 4 bases and 4 bases respectively, with 17 bases between them. CDR3 length: 15 amino acids. Germline V lookup: CDR1 SGHNT, CDR2 YYREEE (reference sequence). The CDR3 here is CASSLTGIEGYGYTF. In DNA form, the CDR3 reads TGTGCCAGCAGCCTTACAGGGATCGAGGGCTATGGCTACACCTTC.

In DNA form, the CDR3 reads TGTGCCAGCAGTTTATGGGACAGCTCAAATTCACCCCTCCACTTT. Amino acid sequence: CASSLWDSSNSPLHF. This chain uses TRBV27 with TRBJ1-6; TRBD1 aligns across 7 bases. There are 15 residues in the CDR3. The ends lost 1 base at V and 7 bases at J; junction bases unmatched: 4. The germline CDR1 and CDR2 sequences are MNHEY and SMNVEV (reference sequence).